The clone carrying this T cell receptor (beta chain) was detected many times. What it recognizes is unknown. The sample has other DNA sequences that encode this CDR3 too. The PCR was carried out with 60 Vbeta primers and 13 Jbeta primers. Here immunoSEQ multiplex PCR was the method, and the copy in TCRdb shows in-frame clones only, minus some. The repertoire holds 100,000 to 150,000 clones, with around 8.5% as singletons. The data derive from a study of cytomegalovirus exposure and HLA in healthy donors. Study observations and caveats: Associated with cytomegalovirus, according to the listing, were fewer than 200 TCR beta chains. As immune exposure information, only CMV serostatus was available. Later analysis suggested links between common viral pathogens and several top significant clusters.

Samples came from healthy bone marrow donors. The V gene lost 1 base and the J gene lost 0 bases, with 10 bases spanning the gap. Germline CDR1 is MGHRA and CDR2 is YSYEKL. The CDR3 length is 15 residues. The receptor comes from a man aged 40-55 years in good health and CMV-seronegative. Sequencing was done on a sample of PBMCs. The gene calls are TRBV4-1 and TRBJ2-7; D remains unclear. CDR3 DNA sequence: TGCGCCAGCAGCCAAGCTCAATTCAGCTCCTACGAGCAGTACTTC. Protein: CASSQAQFSSYEQYF.